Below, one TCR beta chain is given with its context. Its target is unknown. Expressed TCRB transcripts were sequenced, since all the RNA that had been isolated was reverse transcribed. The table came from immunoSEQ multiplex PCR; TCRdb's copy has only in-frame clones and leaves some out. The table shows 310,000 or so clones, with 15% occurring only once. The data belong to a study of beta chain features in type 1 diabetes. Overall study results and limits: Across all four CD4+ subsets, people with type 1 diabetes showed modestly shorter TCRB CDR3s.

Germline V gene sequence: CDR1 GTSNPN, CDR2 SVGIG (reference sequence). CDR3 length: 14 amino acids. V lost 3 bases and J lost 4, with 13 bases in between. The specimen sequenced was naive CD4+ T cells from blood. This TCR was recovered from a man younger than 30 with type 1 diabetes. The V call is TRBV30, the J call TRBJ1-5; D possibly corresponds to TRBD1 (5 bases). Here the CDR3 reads CAWSRPAGNQPQHF. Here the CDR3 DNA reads TGTGCCTGGAGCCGACCAGCAGGGAATCAGCCCCAGCATTTT. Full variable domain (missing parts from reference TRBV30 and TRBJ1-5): SQTIHQWPATLVQPVGSPLSLECTVEGTSNPNLYWYRQAAGRGLQLLFYSVGIGQISSEVPQNLSASRPQDRQFILSSKKLLLSDSGFYLCAWSRPAGNQPQHFGDGTRLSIL.